The entry that follows covers one TCR beta chain sequence. This entry belongs to a study of blood T cell repertoires in COVID-19. Data came from immunoSEQ multiplex PCR; TCRdb stores just in-frame clones and leaves some out. The table shows roughly 240,000 clones, with approximately 87% occurring only once. This CDR3 has 12 residues. The J segment lost 7 bases and the V segment lost 3 bases, leaving 5 bases of the junction unmatched. CDR1 is GTSNPN and CDR2 is SVGIG in the germline V gene (reference sequence). This sequence was found in a man in his 60s who had recovered from COVID-19. The sequencing input was peripheral blood. This chain joins TRBV30 and TRBJ2-5; 7 nucleotides agree with TRBD1. CDR3 amino acids: CAWSRDRGTQYF. DNA for the CDR3: TGTGCCTGGAGCCGGGACAGAGGGACCCAGTACTTC.